The 17 T cell receptor beta chains in this list originate from one sample, sequenced in a study of response to subunit inactivated influenza vaccine. TCRdb re-derived calls from the RT-PCR reads in MiXCR, one entry per CDR3 protein. Of over 300,000 distinct CDR3 sequences in the sample, less than 25% are singletons; the top ten hold about 10%. The source was PBMCs from blood, collected around 22 months after vaccination. The receptor source for this set is a man aged 50-75 years who received an inactivated influenza vaccine.

The rearrangement joins TRBV29-1 to TRBJ2-3, with 8 bases matching TRBD2. The CDR3 loop spans 14 amino acids. The germline gives CDR1 SQVTM, CDR2 ANQGSEA. The V segment lost 7 bases and the J segment 0 bases; nucleotides outside the gene matches: 6. The CDR3 loop is CSAILAESTDTQYF. In DNA, the CDR3 is TGCAGCGCGATACTAGCGGAAAGCACAGATACGCAGTATTTT.

The V call is TRBV12-3 or TRBV12-4, the J call TRBJ1-6, with D tentatively TRBD1 (6 bases). The CDR3 covers 15 residues. V gave up 5 bases and J gave up 6 bases, with 14 bases separating them. CDR3 in DNA: TGTGCCAGCAGTAAACTACAGGGAGGTAATTCACCCCTCCACTTT. Encoded protein: CASSKLQGGNSPLHF.

V is TRBV7-2 and J is TRBJ1-1, with D possibly being TRBD1 (5 bases). The length of the CDR3 is 14 residues. Per the germline V gene, CDR1 is SGHTA and CDR2 is FQGNSA. The V end was cut by 4 bases, the J end by 4 bases, with 13 bases between. The CDR3 sequence is CASSSDVGGTEAFF. For the CDR3, the DNA is TGTGCCAGCAGCTCAGACGTTGGGGGCACTGAAGCTTTCTTT.

The sample holds a few counts of this clonotype. The J gene is TRBJ2-5, the V gene TRBV5-1, with D maybe TRBD2 (6 bases). CDR3 length: 14 amino acids. Germline values: CDR1 SGHRS, CDR2 YFSETQ. V gave up 4 bases and J gave up 5 bases, with 15 bases separating them. CDR3 loop: CASSRGLEGETQYF. The CDR3 DNA follows: TGCGCCAGCAGCCGAGGGTTGGAGGGGGAGACCCAGTACTTC. Full variable domain (rest looked up from reference TRBV5-1 and TRBJ2-5): KAGVTQTPRYLIKTRGQQVTLSCSPISGHRSVSWYQQTPGQGLQFLFEYFSETQRNKGNFPGRFSGRQFSNSRSEMNVSTLELGDSALYLCASSRGLEGETQYFGPGTRLLVL.

This clonotype was seen only a few times. This rearrangement joins TRBV10-3 to TRBJ2-7; no firm D call. V was trimmed by 6 bases and J by 0 bases, leaving 15 bases between them. Germline-derived CDR1 and CDR2 are ENHRY and SYGVKD. The length of the CDR3 is 15 residues. The CDR3: CAIREDKGNSYEQYF. The CDR3 bases are TGTGCCATCAGAGAAGACAAAGGCAACTCCTACGAGCAGTACTTC.

V is TRBV10-1 and J is TRBJ2-7, with 9 nucleotides matching TRBD2. The CDR3 consists of 16 residues. In germline, CDR1 is WNHNN, CDR2 SYGVQD (reference sequence). V lost 0 bases and J lost 7; bases outside the gene matches: 10. The CDR3 loop reads CASSESVAGASGEQYF. In DNA, the CDR3 is TGCGCCAGCAGTGAGTCGGTAGCGGGGGCCTCCGGGGAGCAGTACTTC.

Many counts were recorded for this clonotype. The chain joins TRBV24-1 to TRBJ2-1; 8 bases agree with TRBD1. The CDR3 contains 16 residues. V lost 9 bases, J lost 0 bases, and 9 bases stayed unmatched. The germline gives CDR1 KGHDR, CDR2 SFDVKD. CDR3 in DNA: TGTGCCACCCGCCCCGGACAGGGATTCTCCTACAATGAGCAGTTCTTC. This gives the protein CATRPGQGFSYNEQFF.

The chain joins TRBV27 to TRBJ2-3, with TRBD2 as a possible D gene (7 bases). Trimming took off 2 bases at V and 6 bases at J, with 15 bases between the two ends. Germline CDR1 and CDR2: MNHEY and SMNVEV (reference sequence). CDR3 length equals 15 residues. The CDR3 bases are TGTGCCAGCAGTTTAATCGGGGCGGGGGCGGATACGCAGTATTTT. This codes for CASSLIGAGADTQYF.

This clonotype was counted only a few times. The chain uses TRBV6-5 and TRBJ1-6; TRBD1 aligns across 8 bases. This CDR3 contains 15 residues. The V gene's germline CDR1 is MNHEY and CDR2 SVGAGI. J lost 8 bases, V lost 0 bases, and 3 bases had no gene match. The CDR3 sequence: CASSYSQGAYSPLHF. The CDR3 nucleotides read TGTGCCAGCAGTTACTCGCAGGGGGCGTATTCACCCCTCCACTTT.

The chain employs TRBV20-1 and TRBJ2-5; 9 bases fit TRBD2. Trimming cost V 0 bases and J 3 bases; bases outside gene matches: 2. Germline CDR1 DFQATT, CDR2 SNEGSKA (reference sequence). The CDR3 has 14 amino acids. The CDR3 here is CSARDLAGEETQYF. The CDR3 DNA reads as TGCAGTGCTAGAGACTTAGCGGGAGAAGAGACCCAGTACTTC.

This rearrangement joins TRBV7-9 to TRBJ1-1; D gene unclear. CDR3 length: 15 amino acids. Germline-derived CDR1 and CDR2 are SEHNR and FQNEAQ (reference sequence). The V and J ends lost 1 base and 0 bases respectively, with 9 bases between them. CDR3 region: CASSLETEMNTEAFF. Written as DNA, the CDR3 is TGTGCCAGCAGCTTAGAGACGGAGATGAACACTGAAGCTTTCTTT. Together with reference TRBV7-9 and TRBJ1-1, the CDR3 gives the full variable domain: DTGVSQNPRHKITKRGQNVTFRCDPISEHNRLYWYRQTLGQGPEFLTYFQNEAQLEKSRLLSDRFSAERPKGSFSTLEIQRTEQGDSAMYLCASSLETEMNTEAFFGQGTRLTVV.

This clonotype was counted only a few times. The chain has TRBV7-6 and TRBJ2-2, with D uncertain. CDR1 is SGHVS and CDR2 is FNYEAQ in the germline V gene. Between the trimmed V and J ends, which lost 4 bases and 2 bases, there was a span of 17 bases. The CDR3 is made up of 17 amino acids. In nucleotides, the CDR3 is TGTGCCAGCAGCTCCGAAGTGCATCCCTTAAACACCGGGGAGCTGTTTTTT. Its protein is CASSSEVHPLNTGELFF.

V is TRBV6-5 and J is TRBJ2-3, with a possible D match to TRBD1 (6 bases). Trimming cost V 0 bases and J 9 bases, with 13 bases left between them. The germline gives CDR1 MNHEY, CDR2 SVGAGI. The CDR3 consists of 14 residues. The CDR3 sequence is CASSYSVLRGTQYF. For the CDR3, the DNA is TGTGCCAGCAGTTACTCGGTACTCAGGGGCACGCAGTATTTT.

This clonotype was seen many times. This chain connects TRBV4-2 to TRBJ1-3; 8 bases fit TRBD1. From germline, CDR1 is LGHNA and CDR2 YNFKEQ. The CDR3 is made up of 15 amino acids. V shed 1 base, J shed 8 bases, and the junction held 7 bases outside the gene matches. In nucleotides, the CDR3 is TGTGCCAGCAGCCAAGCGGACAGGGAGGTGGACACCATATATTTT. Encoded protein: CASSQADREVDTIYF.

The chain has TRBV5-1 and TRBJ1-5; 12 nucleotides match TRBD1. J was trimmed by 0 bases and V by 6 bases; bases with no gene match: 1. In germline, CDR1 is SGHRS, CDR2 YFSETQ. The CDR3 is 15 amino acids. The CDR3 is CASTGQGASNQPQHF. For the CDR3, the DNA is TGCGCCAGCACGGGACAGGGGGCTAGCAATCAGCCCCAGCATTTT.

The V and J genes are TRBV14 and TRBJ2-1; unclear D gene. The length of the CDR3 is 13 residues. Germline CDR1 and CDR2: SGHDN and FVKESK. The germline V and J ends were trimmed by 6 bases and 9 bases, with 15 bases remaining between them. The CDR3 DNA follows: TGTGCCAGCAGACCCGTCGAGACGGTTGAGCAGTTCTTC. Translating gives CASRPVETVEQFF.

This clonotype was detected a few times. V and J are TRBV7-9 and TRBJ1-1; D ambiguous. The CDR3 is made up of 12 amino acids. V dropped 7 bases and J dropped 0 bases, with 6 bases sitting between them. CDR1 SEHNR and CDR2 FQNEAQ come from the germline V gene (reference sequence). The CDR3 spells CASIGLNTEAFF. CDR3 nucleotides: TGTGCCAGCATTGGGTTGAACACTGAAGCTTTCTTT.